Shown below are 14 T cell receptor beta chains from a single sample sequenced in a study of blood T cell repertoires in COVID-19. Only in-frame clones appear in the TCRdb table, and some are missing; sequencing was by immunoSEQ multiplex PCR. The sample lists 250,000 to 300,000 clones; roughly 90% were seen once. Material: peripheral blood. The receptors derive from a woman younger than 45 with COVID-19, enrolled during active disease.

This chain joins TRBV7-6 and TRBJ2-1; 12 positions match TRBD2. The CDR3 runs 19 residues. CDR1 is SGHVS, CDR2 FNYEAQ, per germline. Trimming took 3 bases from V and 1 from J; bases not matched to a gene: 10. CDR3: CASSLWTSGMKGSYNEQFF. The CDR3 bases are TGTGCCAGCAGCTTGTGGACTAGCGGGATGAAGGGGTCCTACAATGAGCAGTTCTTC.

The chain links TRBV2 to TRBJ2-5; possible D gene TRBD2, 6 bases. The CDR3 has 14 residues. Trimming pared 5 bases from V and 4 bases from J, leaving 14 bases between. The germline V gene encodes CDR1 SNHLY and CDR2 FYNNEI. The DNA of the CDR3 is TGTGCCAGCAGTTACACCGGGAGATCAGAGACCCAGTACTTC. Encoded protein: CASSYTGRSETQYF. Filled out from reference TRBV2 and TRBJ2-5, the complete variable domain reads EPEVTQTPSHQVTQMGQEVILRCVPISNHLYFYWYRQILGQKVEFLVSFYNNEISEKSEIFDDQFSVERPDGSNFTLKIRSTKLEDSAMYFCASSYTGRSETQYFGPGTRLLVL.

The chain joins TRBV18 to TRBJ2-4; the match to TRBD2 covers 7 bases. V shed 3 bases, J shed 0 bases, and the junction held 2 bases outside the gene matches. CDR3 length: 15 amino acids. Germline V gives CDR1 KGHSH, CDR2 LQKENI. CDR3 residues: CASSPVAGAKNIQYF. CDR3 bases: TGTGCCAGCTCACCGGTAGCGGGAGCCAAAAACATTCAGTACTTC.

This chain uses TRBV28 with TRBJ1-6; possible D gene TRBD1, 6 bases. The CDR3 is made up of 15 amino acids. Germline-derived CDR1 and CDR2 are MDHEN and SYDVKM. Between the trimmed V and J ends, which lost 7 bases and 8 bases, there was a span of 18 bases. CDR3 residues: CASTLGRGAHSPLHF. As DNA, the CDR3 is TGTGCCAGCACCTTGGGTCGGGGGGCTCATTCACCCCTCCACTTT.

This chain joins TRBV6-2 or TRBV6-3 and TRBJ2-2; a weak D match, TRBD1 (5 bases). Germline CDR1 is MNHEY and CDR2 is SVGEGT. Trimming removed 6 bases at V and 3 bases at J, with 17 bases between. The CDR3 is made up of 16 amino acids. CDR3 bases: TGTGCCAGCAGCCGCCGTGAGACAGCCTACACCGGGGAGCTGTTTTTT. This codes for CASSRRETAYTGELFF.

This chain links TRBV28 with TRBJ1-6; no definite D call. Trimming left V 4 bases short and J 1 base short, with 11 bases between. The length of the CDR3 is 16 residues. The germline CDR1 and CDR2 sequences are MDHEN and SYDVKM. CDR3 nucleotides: TGTGCCAGCAGTTCTCAATGGAGGTCCTATAATTCACCCCTCCACTTT. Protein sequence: CASSSQWRSYNSPLHF.

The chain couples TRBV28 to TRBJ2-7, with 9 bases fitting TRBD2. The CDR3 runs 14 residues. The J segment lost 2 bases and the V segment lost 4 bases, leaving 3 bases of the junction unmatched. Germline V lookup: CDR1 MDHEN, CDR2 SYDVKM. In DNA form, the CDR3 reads TGTGCCAGCAGTTACAGCGGGAGGACCTACGAGCAGTACTTC. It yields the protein CASSYSGRTYEQYF.

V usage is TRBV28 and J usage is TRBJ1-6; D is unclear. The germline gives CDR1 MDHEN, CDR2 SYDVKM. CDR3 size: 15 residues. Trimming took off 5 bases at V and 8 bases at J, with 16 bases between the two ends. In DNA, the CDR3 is TGTGCCAGCAGTCTAATAGAGGCGAGATATTCACCCCTCCACTTT. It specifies CASSLIEARYSPLHF.

The CDR3 DNA reads as TGTGCCAGCAGCCAAGAACCAAGGGGGACCTACGAGCAGTACTTC. Its translation is CASSQEPRGTYEQYF. The chain links TRBV4-2 to TRBJ2-7, with D possibly TRBD1 on 6 matching bases. The CDR3 spans 15 residues. V was trimmed by 0 bases and J by 2 bases, leaving 11 bases between them. Germline CDR1 and CDR2: LGHNA and YNFKEQ.

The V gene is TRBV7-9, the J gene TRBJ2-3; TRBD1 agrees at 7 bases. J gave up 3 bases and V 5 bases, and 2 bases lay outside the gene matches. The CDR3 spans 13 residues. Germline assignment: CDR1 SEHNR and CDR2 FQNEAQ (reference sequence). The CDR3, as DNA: TGTGCCAGCAGCCGACAGGGTACAGATACGCAGTATTTT. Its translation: CASSRQGTDTQYF.

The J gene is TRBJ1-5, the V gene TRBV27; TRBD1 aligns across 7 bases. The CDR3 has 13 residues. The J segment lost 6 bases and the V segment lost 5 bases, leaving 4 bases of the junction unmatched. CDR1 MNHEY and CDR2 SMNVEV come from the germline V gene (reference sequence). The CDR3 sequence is CASSPRQGQPQHF. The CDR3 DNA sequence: TGTGCCAGCAGTCCCCGACAGGGTCAGCCCCAGCATTTT.

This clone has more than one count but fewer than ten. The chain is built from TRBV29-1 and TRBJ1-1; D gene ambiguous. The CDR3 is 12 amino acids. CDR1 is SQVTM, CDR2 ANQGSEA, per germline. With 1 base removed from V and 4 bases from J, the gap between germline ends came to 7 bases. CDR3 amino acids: CSVEGHATEAFF. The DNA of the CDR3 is TGCAGCGTTGAAGGACACGCCACTGAAGCTTTCTTT.

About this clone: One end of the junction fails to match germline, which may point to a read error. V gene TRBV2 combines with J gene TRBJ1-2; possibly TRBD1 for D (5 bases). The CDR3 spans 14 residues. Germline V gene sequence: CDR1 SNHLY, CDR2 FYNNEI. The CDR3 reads CASSKARGPYGYTF. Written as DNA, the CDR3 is TGTGCCAGCAGTAAAGCTAGGGGCCCCTATGGCTACACCTTC.

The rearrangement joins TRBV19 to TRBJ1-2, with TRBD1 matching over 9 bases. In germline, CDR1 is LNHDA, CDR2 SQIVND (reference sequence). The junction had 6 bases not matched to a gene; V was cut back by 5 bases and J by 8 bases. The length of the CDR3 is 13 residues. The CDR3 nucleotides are TGTGCCAGTAGTCCACAGGGGGCGTCGGGCTACACCTTC. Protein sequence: CASSPQGASGYTF.